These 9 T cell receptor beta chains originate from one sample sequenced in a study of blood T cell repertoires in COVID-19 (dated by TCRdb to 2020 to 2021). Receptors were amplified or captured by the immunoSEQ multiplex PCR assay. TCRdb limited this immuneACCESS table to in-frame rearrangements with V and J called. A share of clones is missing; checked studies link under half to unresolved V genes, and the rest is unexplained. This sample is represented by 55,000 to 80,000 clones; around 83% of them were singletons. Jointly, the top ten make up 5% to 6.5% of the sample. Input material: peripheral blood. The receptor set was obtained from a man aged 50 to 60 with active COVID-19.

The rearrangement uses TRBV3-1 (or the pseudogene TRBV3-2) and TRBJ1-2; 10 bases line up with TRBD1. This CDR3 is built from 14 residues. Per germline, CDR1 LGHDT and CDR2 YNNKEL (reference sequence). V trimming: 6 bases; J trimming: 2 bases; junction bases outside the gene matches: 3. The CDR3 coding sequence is TGTGCCAGCAGGCAGACAGGGGGCAACTATGGCTACACCTTC. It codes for CASRQTGGNYGYTF.

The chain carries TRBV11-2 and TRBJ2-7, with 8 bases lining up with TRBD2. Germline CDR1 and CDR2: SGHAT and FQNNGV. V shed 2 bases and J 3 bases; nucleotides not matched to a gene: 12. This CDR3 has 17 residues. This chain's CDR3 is CASSLSGGGSIVYEQYF. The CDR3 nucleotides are TGTGCCAGCAGCTTATCGGGCGGGGGGTCAATCGTCTACGAGCAGTACTTC.

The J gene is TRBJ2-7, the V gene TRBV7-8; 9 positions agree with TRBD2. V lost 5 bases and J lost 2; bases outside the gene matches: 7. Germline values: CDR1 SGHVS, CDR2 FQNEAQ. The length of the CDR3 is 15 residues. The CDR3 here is CASSNLAGRTYEQYF. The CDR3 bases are TGTGCCAGCAGCAACCTAGCGGGGAGAACCTACGAGCAGTACTTC.

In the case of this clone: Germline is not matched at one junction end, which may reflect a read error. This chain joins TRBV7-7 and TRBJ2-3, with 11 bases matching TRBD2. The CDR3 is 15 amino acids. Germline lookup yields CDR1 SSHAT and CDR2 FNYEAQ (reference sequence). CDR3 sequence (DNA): TGTGCTAGCAGCTTAGCGGGGGGGCCTTCAGATACGCAGTATTTT. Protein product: CASSLAGGPSDTQYF.

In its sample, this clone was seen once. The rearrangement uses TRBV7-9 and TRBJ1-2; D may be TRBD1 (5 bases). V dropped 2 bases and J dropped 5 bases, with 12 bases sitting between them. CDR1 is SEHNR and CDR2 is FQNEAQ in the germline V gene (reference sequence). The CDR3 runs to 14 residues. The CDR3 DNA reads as TGTGCCAGCAGCTTACCGGGCAGGGATTATGGCTACACCTTC. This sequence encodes CASSLPGRDYGYTF.

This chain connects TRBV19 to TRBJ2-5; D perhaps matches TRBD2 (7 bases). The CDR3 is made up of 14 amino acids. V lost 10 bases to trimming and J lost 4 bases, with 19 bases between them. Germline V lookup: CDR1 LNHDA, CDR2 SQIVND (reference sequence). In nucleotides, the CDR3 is TGTGCCACCAAAGGGGGAGGGCTTGGAGAGACCCAGTACTTC. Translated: CATKGGGLGETQYF.

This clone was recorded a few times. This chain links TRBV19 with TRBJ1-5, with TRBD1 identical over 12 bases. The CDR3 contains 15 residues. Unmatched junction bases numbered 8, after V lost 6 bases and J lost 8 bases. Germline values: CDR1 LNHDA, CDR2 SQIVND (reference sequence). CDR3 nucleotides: TGTGCCAGTAGGACCGGGACAGGGGGCTTGAAGCCCCAGCATTTT. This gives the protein CASRTGTGGLKPQHF.

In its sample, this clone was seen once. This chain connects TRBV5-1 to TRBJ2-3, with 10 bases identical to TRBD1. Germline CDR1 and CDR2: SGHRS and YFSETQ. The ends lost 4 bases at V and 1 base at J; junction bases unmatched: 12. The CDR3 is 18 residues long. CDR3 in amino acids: CASSAPEDRGHGTDTQYF. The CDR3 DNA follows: TGCGCCAGCAGCGCGCCGGAAGACAGGGGGCACGGCACAGATACGCAGTATTTT.

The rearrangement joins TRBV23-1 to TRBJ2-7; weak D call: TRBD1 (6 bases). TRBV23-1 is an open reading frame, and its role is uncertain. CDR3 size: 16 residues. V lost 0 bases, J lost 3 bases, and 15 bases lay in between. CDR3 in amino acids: CASSQSNPQGRYEQYF. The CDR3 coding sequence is TGCGCCAGCAGTCAATCTAACCCTCAGGGGCGCTACGAGCAGTACTTC.